This T cell receptor (beta chain) was observed in a study of T cell responses to AZD1222 COVID-19 vaccine. Study findings and constraints: Targeting of unmutated variant regions was reportedly seen in nearly half of spike-specific TCRs. Recipients of AZD1222 seropositive at baseline numbered only 5 to 7.

This clone was found a few times. Its target is unknown. Sequenced by immunoSEQ multiplex PCR; TCRdb stores in-frame clones only, minus some. The profile shows 160,000 or so clones, 87% of them singletons. This CDR3 is built from 12 residues. V was pared by 10 bases and J by 6 bases, with 12 bases between. Germline lookup yields CDR1 LNHDA and CDR2 SQIVND (reference sequence). Both about-4-week and about-12-week second-dose recipients were combined. The V gene is TRBV19, the J gene TRBJ2-2; no clear D gene. The sample here was peripheral blood, taken 28 days after the second AZD1222 dose. The receptor's source is an adult who received the AZD1222 COVID-19 vaccine. The CDR3 DNA reads TGTGCCATTCAAGGGTTGTCCGGGGAGCTGTTTTTT. It specifies CAIQGLSGELFF.